Given below is one T cell receptor (beta chain) in context. Germline V CDR1 and CDR2: SEHNR, FQNEAQ (reference sequence). V was shortened by 1 base and J by 8 bases, with 5 bases between the two germline ends. This CDR3 is 12 amino acids long. Sequencing used immunoSEQ multiplex PCR; TCRdb keeps in-frame clones, though not all of them. The sample has approximately 400,000 clones, around 87% seen once. The sample comes from a study of blood T cell repertoires in COVID-19. Study at large: From the United States, Italy and Spain came samples of acute and convalescent COVID-19.

The V call is TRBV7-9, the J call TRBJ2-2; D uncertain. Material: PBMCs or T cells enriched from blood (not recorded which). The receptor was derived from a man aged 30 to 45 who had recovered from COVID-19. The CDR3 coding sequence is TGTGCCAGCAGCTTAGTCCCGGGGGAGCTGTTTTTT. It translates to CASSLVPGELFF.